This T cell receptor (beta chain) originates from a study of T cell repertoires in cytomegalovirus infection. Study at large: Public signatures in TCR beta pointed to CMV infection and matching HLA type.

The study's findings and limits: CMV-specific TCR beta clonotypes restricted by HLA-C were the ones dominating the ex vivo response.

V was shortened by 4 bases and J by 3 bases, with 10 bases between the two germline ends. CDR3 size: 14 residues. TCRdb called the reads again in MiXCR, with one record for every CDR3 protein. The sample includes about 830,000 distinct CDR3 sequences, less than 35% of them seen just once. Worth noting for this clonotype: As yet, its antigen is unknown.

The receptor was isolated from a human donor in good health (CMV status not recorded). Some clones in this sample may be carry-over from other donors' samples. V and J are TRBV12-3 or TRBV12-4 and TRBJ2-1, with D hard to call. The source material was cultured CD8+ T cells from PBMCs, sampled from culture after CMV antigen stimulation. Here the CDR3 DNA reads TGTGCCAGCAGTTGGGTCGCCAGCTACAATGAGCAGTTCTTC. Translation: CASSWVASYNEQFF.